These T cell receptor beta chains were read from a single sample in a study of cytomegalovirus exposure and HLA in healthy donors. The data were produced by immunoSEQ multiplex PCR, yet TCRdb's version contains in-frame clones alone and is incomplete. The repertoire holds roughly 180,000 clones, with roughly a tenth as singletons. The specimen sequenced was PBMCs. These receptors were taken from a woman in her thirties in good health and CMV-seropositive. Both conserved end residues are part of each CDR3. Each record gives: V gene, clone size, J gene, D gene, CDR3 DNA, CDR3 protein. D genes are given only for firm matches. For some rows the clone size is stated as once, few or many, or as a class when expanded; others skip it.

>TRBV10-3|few|TRBJ2-7|NA
TGTGCCATCAGCGGCGGGGGCTCCCTGTCGGAGCAGTACTTC
CAISGGGSLSEQYF
>TRBV11-2|NA|TRBJ2-7|NA
TGTGCCAGCAGCTTAGTTCTGGGGGCGCGAACACCCTACGAGCAGTACTTC
CASSLVLGARTPYEQYF
>TRBV5-4|few|TRBJ2-2|NA
TGTGCCAGCGGCAAGGACACGAGTTCCGGGGAGCTGTTTTTT
CASGKDTSSGELFF
>TRBV7-6|NA|TRBJ2-7|TRBD1
TGTGCCAGCAGCCCGGGACAGGGGGCGCGGGAGCAGTACTTC
CASSPGQGAREQYF
>TRBV19|few|TRBJ2-3|TRBD2
TGTGCCAGTACCACGGAAAGCGGGAGTAATTTGGATACGCAGTATTTT
CASTTESGSNLDTQYF
>TRBV5-1|NA|TRBJ2-5|TRBD1
TGCGCCAGCAGCTCCGACAGGGGGGAGACCCAGTACTTC
CASSSDRGETQYF
>TRBV27|few|TRBJ1-3|NA
TGTGCCAGCAGCCCTCGGGGAGTCTCTGGAAACACCATATATTTT
CASSPRGVSGNTIYF
>TRBV19|NA|TRBJ2-7|TRBD2
TGTGCCAGTAGTAACCAAGCGGGAGCGTCCTACGAGCAGTACTTC
CASSNQAGASYEQYF
>TRBV6-1|NA|TRBJ2-3|NA
TGTGCCAGCCTCACTCTAGGGGGCGCGGGGGATACGCAGTATTTT
CASLTLGGAGDTQYF
>TRBV2|NA|TRBJ2-7|TRBD1
TGTGCCAGCAGTGGAGGTACAGGGGGCGTGGAGCAGTACTTC
CASSGGTGGVEQYF
>TRBV5-1|few|TRBJ2-3|NA
TGCGCCAGCAGCGAGCCGGGACACGACACAGATACGCAGTATTTT
CASSEPGHDTDTQYF
>TRBV5-1|few|TRBJ1-3|NA
TGCGCCAGCAGTTACGGGGGAGGGCCTACCTCTGGAAACACCATATATTTT
CASSYGGGPTSGNTIYF
>TRBV5-1|NA|TRBJ2-1|NA
TGCGCCAGCAGCGGGGCAGGATTCTCCTACAATGAGCAGTTCTTC
CASSGAGFSYNEQFF
>TRBV11-2|NA|TRBJ1-1|NA
TGTGCCAGCAGCTTAGACTGGGTTGGGAGTAACACTGAAGCTTTCTTT
CASSLDWVGSNTEAFF
>TRBV7-9|NA|TRBJ2-1|NA
TGTGCCAGCAGCTGGTCAGTCGCGGTGAATGAGCAGTTCTTC
CASSWSVAVNEQFF